This is a list of T cell receptor beta chains from one sample in a study of blood T cell repertoires in COVID-19. Libraries were prepared by immunoSEQ multiplex PCR; TCRdb keeps only in-frame clonotypes and omits some of them. The data show around 63,000 clones, 88% seen once. What was sequenced was peripheral blood. These receptors were collected from a woman aged 80 or over with active COVID-19. CDR3s include the opening cysteine and the closing phenylalanine or tryptophan. D genes are given only for firm matches. Rows may omit the clone size; those that give it use once, few, many or a size class.

>NA|TRBJ2-3|NA|TRBV5-1
TGCGCCAGCAGCTTGGGCCAGGCTGCCTTGGGAGATACGCAGTATTTT
CASSLGQAALGDTQYF
>NA|TRBJ1-3|NA|TRBV7-9
TGTGCCAGCAGCTTAGACCGGCAGGGCTCTGGAAACACCATATATTTT
CASSLDRQGSGNTIYF
>NA|TRBJ2-5|NA|TRBV18
TGTGCCAGCTCACCCAGCGCTCGTTCGACCGGGGCCCAGTACTTC
CASSPSARSTGAQYF
>NA|TRBJ1-1|NA|TRBV5-1
TGCGCCAGCAGCCTCCGGGACACGAGGAACACTGAAGCTTTCTTT
CASSLRDTRNTEAFF
>TRBD2|TRBJ2-7|NA|TRBV7-8
TGTGCCAGCAGTTTTCGTCCTAGCGGAGACGAGCAGTACTTC
CASSFRPSGDEQYF
>NA|TRBJ2-5|NA|TRBV6-2/TRBV6-3
TGTGCCAGCAGCTCCGGACAGAGGGAGACCCAGTACTTC
CASSSGQRETQYF
>TRBD2|TRBJ2-1|NA|TRBV27
TGTGCCAGCAGTTTATCGGCTAGCGGGGGGGGCTACAATGAGCAGTTCTTC
CASSLSASGGGYNEQFF
>NA|TRBJ2-5|few|TRBV6-5
TGTGCCAGCAGTTACTCGCCGAATAGCAGAGAGACCCAGTACTTC
CASSYSPNSRETQYF
>NA|TRBJ1-2|NA|TRBV7-2
TGTGCCAGCAGCTTCTACTATGGCTACACCTTC
CASSFYYGYTF
>NA|TRBJ2-2|NA|TRBV4-3
TGCGCCAGCAGCCAAGCCCTGCAGGGTCCCGGGGAGCTGTTTTTT
CASSQALQGPGELFF
>TRBD1|TRBJ1-2|NA|TRBV27
TGTGCCAGCAGTTTATCCAGGGACAGCTATGGCTACACCTTC
CASSLSRDSYGYTF
>TRBD1|TRBJ1-1|NA|TRBV6-2/TRBV6-3
TGTGCCAGCAGTTCCCAGGGGGTCCCTGAAGCTTTCTTT
CASSSQGVPEAFF